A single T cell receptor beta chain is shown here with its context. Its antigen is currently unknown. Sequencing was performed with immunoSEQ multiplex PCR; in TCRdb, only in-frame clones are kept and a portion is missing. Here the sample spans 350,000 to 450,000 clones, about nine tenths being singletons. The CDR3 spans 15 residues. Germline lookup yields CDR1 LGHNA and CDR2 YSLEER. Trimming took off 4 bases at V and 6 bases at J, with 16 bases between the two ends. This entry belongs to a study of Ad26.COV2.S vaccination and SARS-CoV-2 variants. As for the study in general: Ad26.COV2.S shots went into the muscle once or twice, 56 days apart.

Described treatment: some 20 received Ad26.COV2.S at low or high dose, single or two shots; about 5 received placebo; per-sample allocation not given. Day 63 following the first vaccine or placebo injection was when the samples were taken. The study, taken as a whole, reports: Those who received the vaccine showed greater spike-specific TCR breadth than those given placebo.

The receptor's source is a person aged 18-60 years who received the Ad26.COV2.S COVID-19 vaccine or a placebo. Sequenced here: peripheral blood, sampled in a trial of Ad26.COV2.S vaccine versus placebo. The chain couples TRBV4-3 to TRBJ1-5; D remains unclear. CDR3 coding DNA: TGCGCCAGCAGCCCGGCTGTGATCGGGAGTCAGCCCCAGCATTTT. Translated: CASSPAVIGSQPQHF.